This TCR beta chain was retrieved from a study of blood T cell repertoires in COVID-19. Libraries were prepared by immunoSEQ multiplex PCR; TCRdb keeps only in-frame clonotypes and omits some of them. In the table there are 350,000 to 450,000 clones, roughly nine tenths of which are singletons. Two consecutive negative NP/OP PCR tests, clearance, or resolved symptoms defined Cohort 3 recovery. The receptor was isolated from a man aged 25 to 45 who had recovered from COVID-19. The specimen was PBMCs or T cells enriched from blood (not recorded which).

Written as DNA, the CDR3 is TGTGCCACCAGCAGAGGGGGACAGGCCCCTGGTTTGGCCCTCCACTTT. Translation: CATSRGGQAPGLALHF. This rearrangement joins TRBV15 to TRBJ1-6; TRBD1 aligns across 8 bases. J was trimmed by 14 bases and V by 1 base; bases with no gene match: 13. The CDR3 loop spans 16 amino acids. Germline CDR1 reads LNHNV; CDR2 reads YYDKDF (reference sequence).